This TCR beta chain was captured by sequencing in a study of cytomegalovirus exposure and HLA in healthy donors. Study-wide results and caveats: A few of the chains that were CMV-associated were confirmed in vitro to be specific for CMV antigens. TCR beta chains numbering about 160 were designated cytomegalovirus-associated.

Turning to this clone: What it binds is not known.

Germline V gives CDR1 MGHRA, CDR2 YSYEKL. Trimming cost V 4 bases and J 7 bases; bases outside gene matches: 3. The CDR3 runs 12 residues. Clones were sequenced by immunoSEQ multiplex PCR, and TCRdb holds only the in-frame ones, with some missing. The data contain tens of thousands of clones, approximately 95% of them seen just once; the ten biggest clones take up less than 2.5%. J is TRBJ1-1 and V is TRBV4-1, with 7 bases that match TRBD1. This clonotype originated in a woman between 18 and 30 years old in good health and CMV-seronegative. Material: PBMCs. The CDR3 DNA is TGCGCCAGCAGCCGCGGGGACAGTGAAGCTTTCTTT. As protein: CASSRGDSEAFF.